A selection of T cell receptor beta chains follows, all from one sample in a study of T cells in Graves' hyperthyroidism and ophthalmopathy. Each CDR3 protein is one row after TCRdb ran MiXCR on the multiplex PCR reads. The top ten hold approximately 15% of the sample, which has around 700,000 distinct CDR3 sequences, around 20% seen once. The source material was blood. The receptors here all came from a woman in her fifties or sixties with Graves' hyperthyroidism that later progressed to Graves' ophthalmopathy. Each CDR3 is given with its conserved first and last residue. The D gene is left open where the match is weak. Clone sizes are given selectively: once, few, many, or a class where the clone is expanded.

V,J,size,D,DNA,CDR3
TRBV12-3/TRBV12-4,TRBJ1-1,many,-,TGTGCCAGCACTTCTTTTTCAAACACTGAAGCTTTCTTT,CASTSFSNTEAFF
TRBV11-2,TRBJ1-2,many,-,TGTGCCAGCAGCTTCGACATTAACTATGGCTACACCTTC,CASSFDINYGYTF
TRBV10-3,TRBJ1-2,few,-,TGTGCCATCAATCGTCCCGGGGAAGGCTATGGCTACACCTTC,CAINRPGEGYGYTF
TRBV30,TRBJ2-3,-,-,TGTGCCTGGAGGCTGTCAGGGTCAGATACGCAGTATTTT,CAWRLSGSDTQYF
TRBV3-1,TRBJ2-7,many,TRBD1,TGTGCCAGCAGTCGGACAGGGGTCCCCTACGAGCAGTACTTC,CASSRTGVPYEQYF
TRBV29-1,TRBJ2-2,-,-,TGCAGCGTGTTAGCGGGGGAGCTGTTTTTT,CSVLAGELFF
TRBV19,TRBJ1-2,few,-,TGTGCCAGTAGTATGGTCGACAGGTACCTTACCGACGGCTACACCTTC,CASSMVDRYLTDGYTF
TRBV10-3,TRBJ1-2,-,TRBD1,TGTGCCATCAGTGCGCTCCGGGACAGGGGTGCTAACTATGGCTACACCTTC,CAISALRDRGANYGYTF
TRBV7-6,TRBJ1-6,many,-,TGTGCCAGCAGCTTTAGTCTTGGCAGCAATAATTCACCCCTCCACTTT,CASSFSLGSNNSPLHF
TRBV9,TRBJ2-2,-,-,TGTGCCAGCAGCGTAGATTCGGGAACCGGGGAGCTGTTTTTT,CASSVDSGTGELFF
TRBV6-1,TRBJ2-7,-,-,TGTGCCAGCAGGTCCACTGCCGGGACTGTATACGAGCAGTACTTC,CASRSTAGTVYEQYF
TRBV7-9,TRBJ2-7,few,-,TGTGCCAGCAGCCCGGGAAGCCGATACGAGCAGTACTTC,CASSPGSRYEQYF
TRBV27,TRBJ2-5,-,-,TGTGCCAGCAGTTTAGGGACCCGTCGCACCCAGTACTTC,CASSLGTRRTQYF
TRBV9,TRBJ1-2,-,-,TGTGCCAGCAGCGGAGACAGGCTGGACTACACCTTC,CASSGDRLDYTF
TRBV7-8,TRBJ2-7,many,TRBD2,TGTGCCAGCAGCCCGAGCGGGGTCGAGCAGTACTTC,CASSPSGVEQYF